Listed here are 10 T cell receptor beta chains from one sample, sequenced in a study of blood T cell repertoires in COVID-19. Profiling relied on immunoSEQ multiplex PCR, and the TCRdb table lists in-frame clones only, not all of them. The data hold some 39,000 clones, with 85% to 90% observed a single time. Sequences were obtained from peripheral blood. All receptors come from a man aged 55 to 70 with acute or convalescent COVID-19.

The V gene is TRBV28, the J gene TRBJ1-5; TRBD1 is a possible D gene (6 bases). Germline V gene data show CDR1 as MDHEN and CDR2 as SYDVKM. Trimming removed 5 bases at V and 1 base at J, with 18 bases between. The CDR3 sequence is 17 residues long. CDR3 amino acids: CASSHPGGGGSNQPQHF. The DNA of the CDR3 is TGTGCCAGCAGTCACCCCGGGGGAGGGGGGAGCAATCAGCCCCAGCATTTT. Looking up the rest from reference TRBV28 and TRBJ1-5 gives the full variable domain: DVKVTQSSRYLVKRTGEKVFLECVQDMDHENMFWYRQDPGLGLRLIYFSYDVKMKEKGDIPEGYSVSREKKERFSLILESASTNQTSMYLCASSHPGGGGSNQPQHFGDGTRLSIL.

The chain uses TRBV3-1 (or the pseudogene TRBV3-2) and TRBJ2-5; D may be TRBD1 (5 bases). V shed 7 bases and J shed 5 bases, with 14 bases lying between them. CDR3 size: 13 residues. CDR1 is LGHDT, CDR2 YNNKEL, per germline (reference sequence). This CDR3 reads CASKSGIGETQYF. The CDR3 DNA reads as TGTGCCAGCAAATCAGGGATCGGGGAGACCCAGTACTTC.

The chain employs TRBV5-1 and TRBJ2-5, with D possibly being TRBD2 (5 bases). CDR1 SGHRS and CDR2 YFSETQ come from the germline V gene. Trimming took off 2 bases at V and 2 bases at J, with 7 bases between the two ends. This CDR3 region has 13 residues. The CDR3 nucleotides read TGCGCCAGCAGCTTCCGGGGTCAAGAGACCCAGTACTTC. Translated, it gives CASSFRGQETQYF.

This clone was recorded only once. This sequence joins TRBV7-9 and TRBJ2-7; 12 nucleotides agree with TRBD2. This CDR3 spans 16 amino acids. The V segment lost 5 bases and the J segment 5 bases; nucleotides outside the gene matches: 10. Looked up from germline, CDR1 is SEHNR and CDR2 is FQNEAQ (reference sequence). For the CDR3, the DNA is TGTGCCAGCAGCCCACAAACTAGCGGGGGGAGCGACGAGCAGTACTTC. Encoded protein: CASSPQTSGGSDEQYF.

This rearrangement joins TRBV5-6 to TRBJ2-2; 11 bases map to TRBD2. V shed 9 bases and J 7 bases; nucleotides not matched to a gene: 8. From germline, CDR1 is SGHDT and CDR2 YYEEEE. The CDR3 runs 14 residues. This chain's CDR3 is CAKVAGGRVGELFF. The CDR3 nucleotides read TGTGCCAAAGTAGCGGGAGGGCGCGTCGGGGAGCTGTTTTTT.

The genes are TRBV19 and TRBJ2-5, with a weak D call TRBD1 (6 bases). Trimming removed 4 bases at V and 5 bases at J, with 17 bases between. Germline values: CDR1 LNHDA, CDR2 SQIVND (reference sequence). This CDR3 has 15 residues. CDR3 amino acids: CASSTTGTLQETQYF. The CDR3 bases are TGTGCCAGTAGTACCACCGGGACACTTCAGGAGACCCAGTACTTC.

J is TRBJ2-5 and V is TRBV7-8; D is uncertain. V was cut by 1 base and J by 1 base, with 4 bases left in between. In germline, CDR1 is SGHVS, CDR2 FQNEAQ. The CDR3 sequence is 13 residues long. CDR3 loop: CASSLGVQETQYF. The CDR3 coding sequence is TGTGCCAGCAGCTTAGGCGTCCAAGAGACCCAGTACTTC.

The chain's CDR3 is CATSDASAGFTDTQYF. The CDR3, as DNA: TGTGCCACCAGTGACGCTTCTGCGGGGTTCACAGATACGCAGTATTTT. This chain uses TRBV24-1 with TRBJ2-3; D might be TRBD2 (6 bases). The CDR3 has 16 residues. Trimming removed 4 bases at V and 2 bases at J, with 15 bases between. The germline CDR1 and CDR2 sequences are KGHDR and SFDVKD.

The chain joins TRBV28 to TRBJ2-3; a possible D gene is TRBD2 (6 bases). Between the trimmed V and J ends, which lost 7 bases and 1 base, there was a span of 12 bases. CDR1 is MDHEN, CDR2 SYDVKM, per germline. The CDR3 spans 14 residues. As DNA, the CDR3 is TGTGCCAGCACCCCGCCGGGGGGCACAGATACGCAGTATTTT. Its translation is CASTPPGGTDTQYF. Complete variable domain (other parts from reference TRBV28 and TRBJ2-3): DVKVTQSSRYLVKRTGEKVFLECVQDMDHENMFWYRQDPGLGLRLIYFSYDVKMKEKGDIPEGYSVSREKKERFSLILESASTNQTSMYLCASTPPGGTDTQYFGPGTRLTVL.

The CDR3 nucleotides are TGTGCCAGTAGTATAGACAGGGAGGGCACAGATACGCAGTATTTT. This gives the protein CASSIDREGTDTQYF. V gene TRBV19 combines with J gene TRBJ2-3, with TRBD2 as a possible D gene (6 bases). The CDR3 runs to 15 residues. Germline CDR1 and CDR2: LNHDA and SQIVND (reference sequence). V dropped 0 bases and J dropped 1 base, with 8 bases sitting between them.